The T cell receptor beta chain described here comes from a study of shared clonotypes between healthy human individuals. CDR1 is WSHSY, CDR2 SAAADI, per germline. The CDR3 has 13 residues. Trimming at V came to 11 bases and at J to 3 bases, leaving 7 bases not matched to a gene. Only in-frame clones appear in the TCRdb table, and some are missing; sequencing was by immunoSEQ multiplex PCR. This sample carries under 1 million clones, 90% to 97% of them seen once, and the ten largest clones take about 0.25%. Naive CD8 cells lacked CD45RO and underwent positive selection for CCR7, leaving out terminally differentiated effector memory CD45RA+ cells.

Sample: naive CD8+ T cells sorted from blood. This TCR derives from a young man in good health. The chain links TRBV10-2 to TRBJ1-5; 7 bases align to TRBD1. CDR3 DNA: TGCGCCGGCGGGACAGCAGACAATCAGCCCCAGCATTTT. This gives the protein CAGGTADNQPQHF.